This T cell receptor (beta chain) was identified in a study of blood T cell repertoires in COVID-19. Overall study context: Samples taken during acute and convalescent COVID-19 were collected in the United States, Italy and Spain.

The V gene lost 9 bases and the J gene lost 3 bases, with 15 bases spanning the gap. The CDR3 sequence is 14 residues long. Germline CDR1 SGDLS, CDR2 YYNGEE. Generated by immunoSEQ multiplex PCR, the TCRdb table keeps only in-frame clones and is missing some. The sample holds 200,000 to 250,000 clones, around 92% seen once. The TCR was taken from a man aged 25 to 45 with acute or convalescent COVID-19. This rearrangement joins TRBV9 to TRBJ2-2, with a tentative D call TRBD1 (5 bases). Sequences were obtained from peripheral blood. CDR3: CATRPLRDTGELFF. Here the CDR3 DNA reads TGTGCCACCCGGCCGCTCAGGGACACCGGGGAGCTGTTTTTT.